Below, 19 T cell receptor beta chains from the same sample are listed, as sequenced in a study of T cells in Graves' hyperthyroidism and ophthalmopathy (dated by TCRdb to the late 2010s). Libraries were built with multiplex PCR. Instrument on record: Illumina HiSeq 2000. The TCR beta CDR3 regions were amplified from the RNA transcripts. For the first round of RT-PCR on the TCR CDR3, the HTBI primer set was used together with the Qiagen OneStep RT-PCR kit. TCRdb took the public reads, trimmed them with fastp at Q25, ran MiXCR for clone calling and kept in-frame beta chains. Rows matching on CDR3 protein sequence are summarized as one entry with the most common DNA and genes. Counted in this sample were hundreds of thousands of distinct CDR3 sequences; roughly 15% of them appeared once. About 12% of the sample is in the top ten clones. Sequencing was done on a sample of blood. These TCRs come from a man younger than 30 with Graves' ophthalmopathy.

This clonotype was seen ten or more times. The chain is built from TRBV28 and TRBJ2-2, with TRBD1 identical over 9 bases. The germline V gene encodes CDR1 MDHEN and CDR2 SYDVKM. V was pared by 2 bases and J by 4 bases, with 2 bases of the junction left unmatched. The CDR3 is made up of 15 amino acids. Written as DNA, the CDR3 is TGTGCCAGCAGTTTAGGGGACAGGGTCACCGGGGAGCTGTTTTTT. The encoded protein is CASSLGDRVTGELFF.

The V and J genes are TRBV5-6 and TRBJ1-2, with TRBD1 identical over 7 bases. With 0 bases clipped from V and 5 bases from J, the junction kept 4 bases outside the gene matches. Germline CDR1 SGHDT, CDR2 YYEEEE. CDR3 length: 14 amino acids. DNA of the CDR3: TGTGCCAGCAGCTTGGGGGACAGTGAATATGGCTACACCTTC. This translates into CASSLGDSEYGYTF.

This clonotype was seen repeatedly, ten times or more. The V and J genes are TRBV7-9 and TRBJ2-5, with 10 bases that match TRBD2. This CDR3 has 16 residues. Germline loops: CDR1 SEHNR, CDR2 FQNEAQ (reference sequence). J gave up 3 bases and V 0 bases, and 4 bases lay outside the gene matches. CDR3 sequence: CASSLARGTSEETQYF. In DNA form, the CDR3 reads TGTGCCAGCAGCTTAGCTAGAGGGACTAGCGAAGAGACCCAGTACTTC.

In its sample, this clonotype was seen many times. The V call is TRBV6-1, the J call TRBJ1-1; D might be TRBD1 (5 bases). Trimming left V 6 bases short and J 4 bases short, with 27 bases between. The CDR3 runs 18 residues. Germline V CDR1 and CDR2: MNHNS, SASEGT. This chain's CDR3 is CASRLREGALSDGTEAFF. DNA of the CDR3: TGTGCCAGCAGATTACGGGAAGGGGCGCTTAGTGATGGCACTGAAGCTTTCTTT.

The J gene is TRBJ2-7, the V gene TRBV4-2; 13 bases align to TRBD2. Germline V lookup: CDR1 LGHNA, CDR2 YNFKEQ. Losses at the gene ends were 1 base for V and 0 bases for J; bases not matched to a gene: 3. This CDR3 comprises 17 residues. The CDR3: CASSQGTSGGSSYEQYF. For the CDR3, the DNA is TGTGCCAGCAGCCAAGGGACTAGCGGGGGAAGCTCCTACGAGCAGTACTTC.

This clonotype was seen a few times. The J gene is TRBJ2-1, the V gene TRBV12-3 or TRBV12-4; D is ambiguous. Trimming shortened V by 6 bases and J by 12 bases, and 9 bases separated the two germline ends. The CDR3 has 10 residues. The CDR3 loop is CASSLHVQFF. For the CDR3, the DNA is TGTGCCAGCAGCCTCCATGTGCAGTTCTTC.

Many counts were recorded for this clonotype. The rearrangement links TRBV9 to TRBJ2-3; D not resolved. CDR1 is SGDLS, CDR2 YYNGEE, per germline. CDR3 length: 16 amino acids. V lost 0 bases and J lost 1, with 12 bases in between. The CDR3 DNA follows: TGTGCCAGCAGCGTAGAGGGCGGACGAGGCACAGATACGCAGTATTTT. Translating gives CASSVEGGRGTDTQYF.

V usage is TRBV6-1 and J usage is TRBJ1-3; D not certain. CDR1 is MNHNS, CDR2 SASEGT, per germline. This CDR3 contains 16 residues. V dropped 6 bases and J dropped 1 base, with 16 bases sitting between them. CDR3 DNA: TGTGCCAGCAGCCCAGGAGGGAAACAATCTGGAAACACCATATATTTT. It encodes CASSPGGKQSGNTIYF.

The rearrangement joins TRBV10-3 to TRBJ1-3, with 8 bases lining up with TRBD1. The V gene's germline CDR1 is ENHRY and CDR2 SYGVKD. Trimming at V came to 5 bases and at J to 0 bases, leaving 12 bases not matched to a gene. This CDR3 has 18 residues. The chain's CDR3 is CAISSWTGIPRSGNTIYF. CDR3 nucleotide sequence: TGTGCCATCAGTAGCTGGACAGGGATCCCCCGCTCTGGAAACACCATATATTTT.

At least ten counts were recorded for this clonotype. The gene calls are TRBV6-4 and TRBJ1-4, with 8 bases matching TRBD1. V lost 3 bases to trimming and J lost 6 bases; unmatched junction nucleotides: 6. This CDR3 region has 15 residues. Per the germline V gene, CDR1 is MRHNA and CDR2 is SNTAGT. The CDR3 sequence: CASSEVAGGDEKLFF. The DNA of the CDR3 is TGTGCCAGCAGTGAAGTGGCAGGGGGCGATGAAAAACTGTTTTTT.

This clonotype was seen repeatedly, ten times or more. The chain recombines TRBV7-8 with TRBJ2-7; D may be TRBD1 or TRBD2 (6 bases each). V was shortened by 5 bases and J by 2 bases, with 22 bases between the two germline ends. There are 17 residues in the CDR3. Germline V gives CDR1 SGHVS, CDR2 FQNEAQ. CDR3 in DNA: TGTGCCAGCAGCCCCGAGGGGGGTCAGGGACCTACCTACGAGCAGTACTTC. This codes for CASSPEGGQGPTYEQYF.

Many counts were recorded for this clonotype. V is TRBV20-1 and J is TRBJ2-7; D is uncertain. The germline V gene has CDR1 DFQATT and CDR2 SNEGSKA (reference sequence). V lost 0 bases to trimming and J lost 2 bases, with 14 bases between them. The CDR3 runs to 15 residues. CDR3 amino acids: CSAREGENTAYEQYF. CDR3 in DNA: TGCAGTGCTAGAGAAGGAGAGAATACTGCCTACGAGCAGTACTTC.

This sequence joins TRBV19 and TRBJ2-3; D is tentatively TRBD1 or TRBD2 (5 bases each). With 8 bases removed from V and 7 bases from J, the gap between germline ends came to 10 bases. This CDR3 spans 11 amino acids. CDR1 is LNHDA and CDR2 is SQIVND in the germline V gene (reference sequence). CDR3 DNA sequence: TGTGCCAGTGAAACGGGACATACGCAGTATTTT. Amino acids: CASETGHTQYF.

The sample holds many counts of this clonotype. V usage is TRBV12-3 or TRBV12-4 and J usage is TRBJ2-3, with a possible D match to TRBD1 (5 bases). This CDR3 comprises 15 residues. V was shortened by 6 bases and J by 0 bases, with 13 bases between the two germline ends. The CDR3 nucleotides are TGTGCCAGCAGGCAGGATAGACAGAGCACAGATACGCAGTATTTT. This encodes CASRQDRQSTDTQYF.

In its sample, this clonotype was seen many times. This chain connects TRBV20-1 to TRBJ2-1, with TRBD1 as a possible D gene (5 bases). Germline CDR1 and CDR2: DFQATT and SNEGSKA (reference sequence). V was shortened by 4 bases and J by 3 bases, with 13 bases between the two germline ends. The CDR3 spans 14 residues. CDR3 nucleotides: TGCAGTGCTACAGGGCTAGAGGACTACAATGAGCAGTTCTTC. Residues: CSATGLEDYNEQFF.

This clonotype was observed at least ten times. The chain uses TRBV20-1 and TRBJ2-1; TRBD2 aligns across 11 bases. The germline V gene has CDR1 DFQATT and CDR2 SNEGSKA (reference sequence). This CDR3 has 15 amino acids. J lost 8 bases, V lost 5 bases, and 11 bases had no gene match. Here the CDR3 reads CSAFFSGGADYEQFF. The CDR3 coding sequence is TGCAGTGCTTTCTTTAGCGGGGGGGCCGATTATGAGCAGTTCTTC.

The chain uses TRBV20-1 and TRBJ2-5; 12 nucleotides match TRBD2. With 7 bases clipped from V and 4 bases from J, the junction kept 13 bases outside the gene matches. In germline, CDR1 is DFQATT, CDR2 SNEGSKA (reference sequence). This CDR3 has 16 residues. The CDR3 sequence is CSGGGLAGGGGETQYF. The CDR3 coding sequence is TGCAGTGGCGGGGGGCTAGCGGGGGGGGGGGGAGAGACCCAGTACTTC.

This rearrangement joins TRBV20-1 to TRBJ2-5, with TRBD2 matching over 10 bases. The CDR3 has 14 residues. The junction had 6 bases not matched to a gene; V was cut back by 3 bases and J by 5 bases. The V gene's germline CDR1 is DFQATT and CDR2 SNEGSKA (reference sequence). The CDR3 DNA follows: TGCAGTGCTAGTATAGCGGGAGGATTGGAGACCCAGTACTTC. Translated: CSASIAGGLETQYF.

This clonotype was counted many times. The rearrangement uses TRBV7-8 and TRBJ2-3; 9 nucleotides match TRBD2. Trimming removed 5 bases from V and 6 bases from J; junction bases left unmatched: 9. Germline V gene lookup returns CDR1 SGHVS and CDR2 FQNEAQ. CDR3 length: 15 amino acids. This CDR3 is CASSLSGSIRDTQYF. DNA for the CDR3: TGTGCCAGCAGCCTTAGCGGGAGTATACGTGATACGCAGTATTTT.